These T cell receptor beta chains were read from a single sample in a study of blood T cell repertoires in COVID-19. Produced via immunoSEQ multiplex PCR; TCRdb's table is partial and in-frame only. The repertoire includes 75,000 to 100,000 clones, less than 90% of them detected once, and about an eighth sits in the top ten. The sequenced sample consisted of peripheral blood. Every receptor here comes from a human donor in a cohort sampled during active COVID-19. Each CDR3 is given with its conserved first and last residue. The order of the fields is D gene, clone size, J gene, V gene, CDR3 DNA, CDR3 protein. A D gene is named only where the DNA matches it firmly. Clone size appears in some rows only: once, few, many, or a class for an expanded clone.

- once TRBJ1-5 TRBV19 TGTGCCAGTAGTACTAGGACTGGAAGGAGCAATCAGCCCCAGCATTTT CASSTRTGRSNQPQHF
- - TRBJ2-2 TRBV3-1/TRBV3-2 TGTGCCAGCAGCCAATCAATAGGGGACACCGGGGAGCTGTTTTTT CASSQSIGDTGELFF
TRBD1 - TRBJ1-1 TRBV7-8 TGTGCCAGCAGCCTACAGGGGGGCACTGAAGCTTTCTTT CASSLQGGTEAFF
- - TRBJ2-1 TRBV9 TGTGCCAGCAGCGTAGCTCTCACTAGCCCTAACAATGAGCAGTTCTTC CASSVALTSPNNEQFF
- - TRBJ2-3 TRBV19 TGTGCCAGTAGTATACAGGCAGAATCAGATACGCAGTATTTT CASSIQAESDTQYF
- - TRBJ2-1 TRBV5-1 TGCGCCAGCAGCACGGGACAAGGGCCACCCAATGATATGTTCTTC CASSTGQGPPNDMFF
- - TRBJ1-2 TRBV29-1 TGCAGCGCAGAAGGGAGTTACGGCTACACCTTC CSAEGSYGYTF
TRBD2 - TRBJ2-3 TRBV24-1 TGTGCCACCAGTGACCGGGGACTAGCGGATAGCACAGATACGCAGTATTTT CATSDRGLADSTDTQYF
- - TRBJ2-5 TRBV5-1 TGCGCCAGCAGCTTCACAGCAAACGGGAAGACCCAGTACTTC CASSFTANGKTQYF
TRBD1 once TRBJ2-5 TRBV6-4 TGTGCCAGCAGCAGGGACAGCCAAGAGACCCAGTACTTC CASSRDSQETQYF
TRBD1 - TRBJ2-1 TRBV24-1 TGTGCCACCAGAGGACAGGGGAATGAGCAGTTCTTC CATRGQGNEQFF
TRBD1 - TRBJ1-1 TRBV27 TGTGCCAGCAGCCGCTCGACAGGGCGGACTGAAGCTTTCTTT CASSRSTGRTEAFF
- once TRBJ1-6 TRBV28 TGTGCCGAACGGGGTCGAAATTCACCCCTCCACTTT CAERGRNSPLHF
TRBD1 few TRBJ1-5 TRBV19 TGTGCCAGTAATGACAGGGGGCGTCAGCCCCAGCATTTT CASNDRGRQPQHF
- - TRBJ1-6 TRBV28 TGTGCCAGCACTATTTGGAGTAGTAATTCACCCCTCCACTTT CASTIWSSNSPLHF
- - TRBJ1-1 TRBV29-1 TGCAGCGTTGTTGAGGTCGGTTTTGAAGCTTTCTTT CSVVEVGFEAFF
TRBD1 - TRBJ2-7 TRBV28 TGTGCCAGCAGTTTCGGGACAGGGACCTCCTTGTACGAGCAGTACTTC CASSFGTGTSLYEQYF
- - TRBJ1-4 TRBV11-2 TGTGCCAGCAGCTTAAACGGACAGCCTAATGAAAAACTGTTTTTT CASSLNGQPNEKLFF
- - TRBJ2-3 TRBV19 TGTGCCAGTAGTACAACGGACAGAAGCACAGATACGCAGTATTTT CASSTTDRSTDTQYF
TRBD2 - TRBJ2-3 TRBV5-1 TGCGCCAGCAGCTTGGCCGCCTCTAGCGGGGGGTGGGGAGATACGCAGTATTTT CASSLAASSGGWGDTQYF
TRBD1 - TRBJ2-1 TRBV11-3 TGTGCCAGCAGCTTAGATTCAGGGGGCTTGGATGAGCAGTTCTTC CASSLDSGGLDEQFF
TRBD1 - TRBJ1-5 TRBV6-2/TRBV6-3 TGTGCCAGCACCCCTACAGGGGTGAGTCAGCCCCAGCATTTT CASTPTGVSQPQHF
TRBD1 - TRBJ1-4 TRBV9 TGTGCCAGCAGCCCAGGGGGAAATGAAAAACTGTTTTTT CASSPGGNEKLFF
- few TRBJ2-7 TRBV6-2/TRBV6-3 TGTGCCAGCAGTTATGGCGAAACGGGGTACGAGCAGTACTTC CASSYGETGYEQYF
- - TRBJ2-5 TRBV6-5 TGTGCCAGCAGTTCTAACGGACAACAAGAGACCCAGTACTTC CASSSNGQQETQYF
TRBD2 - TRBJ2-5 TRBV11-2 TGTGCCAGCAGCTTCGGGGGAGGGATACCAGAGACCCAGTACTTC CASSFGGGIPETQYF
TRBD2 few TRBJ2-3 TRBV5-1 TGCGCCAGCAGCTCCGGGACTAGCGGGACGGGTTATACGCAGTATTTT CASSSGTSGTGYTQYF
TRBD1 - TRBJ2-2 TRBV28 TGTGCCAGCAGTTTCCCTTACGGGACAGGGGATCACGCCGGGGAGCTGTTTTTT CASSFPYGTGDHAGELFF
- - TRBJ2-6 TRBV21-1 TGTGCCAGCAGCAAAGAGGGACAGGGCGAACCTGGGGCCAACGTCCTGACTTTC CASSKEGQGEPGANVLTF
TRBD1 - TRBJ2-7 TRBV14 TGTGCCAGCAGCCAAGATCCCCGGACAGGGTTCCTCTACGAGCAGTACTTC CASSQDPRTGFLYEQYF
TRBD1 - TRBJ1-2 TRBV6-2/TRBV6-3 TGTGCCAGCAGCCGGGACAGGGGGACCTATGGCTACACCTTC CASSRDRGTYGYTF
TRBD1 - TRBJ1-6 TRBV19 TGTGCCAGTAGTATCGCGACAGGGGCCGGTTCACCCCTCCACTTT CASSIATGAGSPLHF
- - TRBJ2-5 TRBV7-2 TGTGCCAGCAGCTTAGCTCCGGTGGGGGGAGAGACCCAGTACTTC CASSLAPVGGETQYF
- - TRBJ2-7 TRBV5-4 TGTGCCAGCAGCACGGACACAGGGTCCTACGAGCAGTACTTC CASSTDTGSYEQYF
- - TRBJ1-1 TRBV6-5 TGTGCCAGCAGTTACTCGGGCAGGCGATCCACTGAAGCTTTCTTT CASSYSGRRSTEAFF
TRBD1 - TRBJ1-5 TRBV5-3 TGTGCCAGAAGCCAAGACCAGGGGGCGGGTCAGCCCCAGCATTTT CARSQDQGAGQPQHF
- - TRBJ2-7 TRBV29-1 TGCAGCGTCGAAACAGGGATGGGAGAGCAGTACTTC CSVETGMGEQYF
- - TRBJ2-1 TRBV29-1 TGCAGCGTTTCTCCGCGGCAGGGCTCGAGCTCCTACAATGAGCAGTTCTTC CSVSPRQGSSSYNEQFF
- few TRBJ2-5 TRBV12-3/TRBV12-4 TGTGCCAGCAGACCTACAGGATACGAGACCCAGTACTTC CASRPTGYETQYF
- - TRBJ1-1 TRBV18 TGTGCCAGCCACCCTTCGAGATCCGGGACTGAAGCTTTCTTT CASHPSRSGTEAFF
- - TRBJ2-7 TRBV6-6 TGTGCCAGCAGCAAAGAAATACAGGGTCCCTACGAGCAGTACTTC CASSKEIQGPYEQYF
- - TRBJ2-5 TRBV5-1 TGCGCCAGCAGCTTGGGCGTAGTAGAAGAGACCCAGTACTTC CASSLGVVEETQYF
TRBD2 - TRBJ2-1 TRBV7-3 TGTGCCAGCAGCTCTATAGGGACTAGCATTGGTGAGCAGTTCTTC CASSSIGTSIGEQFF
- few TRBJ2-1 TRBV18 TGTGCCAGCTCACTCGGGAGCTCCTACAATGAGCAGTTCTTC CASSLGSSYNEQFF
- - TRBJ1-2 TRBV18 TGTGCCAGCTCACCCCTGGTAGTGGACATAAACTATGGCTACACCTTC CASSPLVVDINYGYTF
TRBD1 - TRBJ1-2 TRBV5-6 TGTGCCAGCAGCCCGACAGGGGTAGGCTATGGCTACACCTTC CASSPTGVGYGYTF
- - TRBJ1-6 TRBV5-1 TGCGCCAGCAGCTTGGATGGGGGGGTTGTTATTCCCCTCCACTTT CASSLDGGVVIPLHF
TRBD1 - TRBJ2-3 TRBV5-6 TGTGCCAGCAGCCGGGACAGGGGGTCCACAGATACGCAGTATTTT CASSRDRGSTDTQYF
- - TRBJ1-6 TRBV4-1 TGCGCCAGCAGCCAAGTTGAAGGGAGTGCGATTTCACCCCTCCACTTT CASSQVEGSAISPLHF
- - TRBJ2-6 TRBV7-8 TGTGCCAGCAGCCTTGGACGGGAAGGGGCCAACGTCCTGACTTTC CASSLGREGANVLTF
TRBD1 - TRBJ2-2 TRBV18 TGTGCCAGCTCACCACCAAGGGGACAGGGATTCACCGGGGAGCTGTTTTTT CASSPPRGQGFTGELFF
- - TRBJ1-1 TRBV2 TGTGCCAGCAGTTTGGACAAAAGGAACACTGAAGCTTTCTTT CASSLDKRNTEAFF
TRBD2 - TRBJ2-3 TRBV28 TGTGCCAGCAGTCGCGGGGGGGCCGTGACAGATACGCAGTATTTT CASSRGGAVTDTQYF
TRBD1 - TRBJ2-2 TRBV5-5 TGTGCCAGCAGCTCCTACAGGGGGCGGAACACCGGGGAGCTGTTTTTT CASSSYRGRNTGELFF
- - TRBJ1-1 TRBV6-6 TGTGCCAGCAGCAGAGGGGGGGATACAGCTTTCTTT CASSRGGDTAFF
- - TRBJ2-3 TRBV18 TGTGCCAGCTCACCACCGATCCGGAGCACAGATACGCAGTATTTT CASSPPIRSTDTQYF
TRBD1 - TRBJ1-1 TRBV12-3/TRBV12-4 TGTGCCAGCAGGGGACAGGTTGGCACTGAAGCTTTCTTT CASRGQVGTEAFF
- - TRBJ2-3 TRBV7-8 TGTGCCAGCAGCCGAGGACTCCAAACGCAGTATTTT CASSRGLQTQYF